The 15 T cell receptor beta chains reported below all come from one sample, sequenced in a study of CD4+ T cells in melanoma (dated 2022 in TCRdb). Libraries were made using the immunoSEQ multiplex PCR assay. Not all clones reach the TCRdb copy of this immuneACCESS table, which keeps in-frame sequences only. Checked studies attribute under half of the gap to unresolved V genes and leave the rest unexplained. Present in this sample are fewer than 55,000 clones, 89% of which were seen just once. The top ten constitute about an eighth of the sample. The material sequenced was peripheral blood. The receptors shown here come from a human donor with melanoma.

The CDR3 nucleotides are TGTGCCAGCAGGCGCTGGAATTCCTACGAGCAGTACTTC. Encoded protein: CASRRWNSYEQYF. The chain is built from TRBV6-5 and TRBJ2-7, with D unclear. CDR1 and CDR2 (germline): MNHEY, SVGAGI. V was cut by 6 bases and J by 1 base, with 10 bases left in between. This CDR3 contains 13 residues.

This sequence joins TRBV5-1 and TRBJ1-5, with D perhaps TRBD1 (5 bases). Germline V gene data show CDR1 as SGHRS and CDR2 as YFSETQ. CDR3 length: 13 residues. Trimming removed 2 bases from V and 5 bases from J, with 8 bases in between. CDR3 in DNA: TGCGCCAGCAGCTTAGAGGGGCATCAGCCCCAGCATTTT. As protein: CASSLEGHQPQHF.

The CDR3 region is CASSPLTSGAKEQFF. Here the CDR3 DNA reads TGTGCCAGCAGCCCCCTGACTAGCGGGGCGAAAGAGCAGTTCTTC. The rearrangement uses TRBV7-9 and TRBJ2-1, with 11 bases lining up with TRBD2. CDR1 is SEHNR and CDR2 is FQNEAQ in the germline V gene (reference sequence). The CDR3 loop spans 15 amino acids. The ends lost 5 bases at V and 10 bases at J; junction bases unmatched: 10.

This chain links TRBV5-4 with TRBJ2-3, with D perhaps TRBD1 (6 bases). Per the germline V gene, CDR1 is SGHNT and CDR2 is YYREEE (reference sequence). CDR3 length: 15 amino acids. Trimming took 0 bases from V and 8 from J, leaving 16 bases between them. The CDR3 nucleotides read TGTGCCAGCAGCTTGGGGATGACAGGACTTTTTACGCAGTATTTT. Its translation is CASSLGMTGLFTQYF.

The chain recombines TRBV6-6 with TRBJ1-6; D ambiguous. This CDR3 is built from 13 residues. Germline loops: CDR1 MNHNY, CDR2 SVGAGI (reference sequence). V lost 5 bases, J lost 3 bases, and 5 bases lay in between. CDR3 sequence (DNA): TGTGCCAGCAGTCGGGACTATAATTCACCCCTCCACTTT. Translation: CASSRDYNSPLHF.

The V call is TRBV7-2, the J call TRBJ1-5; a weak D match, TRBD1 (6 bases). Germline CDR1 SGHTA, CDR2 FQGNSA. The V end lost 5 bases, the J end lost 5 bases, and 16 bases lay between the germline ends. The CDR3 totals 15 residues. CDR3 sequence reads: CASSDAGARDQPQHF. In nucleotides, the CDR3 is TGTGCCAGCAGCGATGCAGGGGCCCGAGATCAGCCCCAGCATTTT.

The rearrangement joins TRBV28 to TRBJ2-7, with D unresolved. V was clipped by 4 bases and J by 3 bases, with 16 bases between them. This CDR3 has 15 amino acids. The germline CDR1 and CDR2 sequences are MDHEN and SYDVKM. Here the CDR3 reads CASSSGTPYFYEQYF. The CDR3 coding sequence is TGTGCCAGCAGTTCAGGTACCCCCTACTTCTACGAGCAGTACTTC.

The chain has TRBV5-1 and TRBJ1-3, with D possibly matching TRBD1 (5 bases). The CDR3 contains 13 residues. Trimming pared 0 bases from V and 11 bases from J, leaving 12 bases between. The germline CDR1 and CDR2 sequences are SGHRS and YFSETQ. CDR3 loop: CASSLEGRGSIYF. The DNA for the CDR3 is TGCGCCAGCAGCTTGGAAGGGCGGGGCTCCATATATTTT.

This sequence joins TRBV5-1 and TRBJ1-4; maybe TRBD1 (6 bases). The CDR3 contains 17 residues. Trimming stripped 4 bases from V and 0 bases from J, with 16 bases between. Germline assignment: CDR1 SGHRS and CDR2 YFSETQ. The DNA for the CDR3 is TGCGCCAGCAGCCCGGACAGTACAAGAGCAACTAATGAAAAACTGTTTTTT. This encodes CASSPDSTRATNEKLFF.

The gene calls are TRBV10-3 and TRBJ2-7; 9 positions match TRBD2. The CDR3 has 16 amino acids. The V and J ends lost 2 bases and 0 bases, in that order; junction bases with no gene match: 5. Germline loops: CDR1 ENHRY, CDR2 SYGVKD. CDR3 region: CAISERLAGSSYEQYF. The CDR3 DNA reads TGTGCCATCAGTGAGAGGCTAGCGGGGAGCTCCTACGAGCAGTACTTC.

The rearrangement joins TRBV10-3 to TRBJ2-5; 8 nucleotides align to TRBD1. The length of the CDR3 is 14 residues. Germline assignment: CDR1 ENHRY and CDR2 SYGVKD. J lost 4 bases, V lost 3 bases, and 4 bases had no gene match. The chain's CDR3 is CAISEEQGGETQYF. For the CDR3, the DNA is TGTGCCATCAGTGAAGAACAGGGGGGAGAGACCCAGTACTTC.

The chain joins TRBV9 to TRBJ1-2, with D unclear. V lost 3 bases and J 4 bases, leaving 16 bases between the germline ends. Germline CDR1 SGDLS, CDR2 YYNGEE. This CDR3 comprises 15 residues. The CDR3 coding sequence is TGTGCCAGCAGCGCCAGAACCGGGGAAGCCTATGGCTACACCTTC. Amino acid sequence: CASSARTGEAYGYTF.

The J gene is TRBJ1-4, the V gene TRBV4-2; 9 bases map to TRBD1. V lost 2 bases and J lost 8; bases outside the gene matches: 6. CDR1 and CDR2 (germline): LGHNA, YNFKEQ. This CDR3 spans 15 amino acids. This CDR3 reads CASSQTGGATEKLFF. CDR3 bases: TGTGCCAGCAGCCAAACAGGGGGCGCGACCGAAAAACTGTTTTTT.

The gene calls are TRBV7-2 and TRBJ2-3; 10 bases align to TRBD2. This CDR3 has 16 residues. V lost 4 bases, J lost 3 bases, and 7 bases stayed unmatched. Germline V CDR1 and CDR2: SGHTA, FQGNSA. CDR3 sequence (DNA): TGTGCCAGCAGCTCGTCAGCGGGGGGGTTGACAGATACGCAGTATTTT. It codes for CASSSSAGGLTDTQYF.

The V gene is TRBV6-5, the J gene TRBJ1-6, with D uncertain. The length of the CDR3 is 15 residues. Germline lookup yields CDR1 MNHEY and CDR2 SVGAGI. The V end lost 6 bases, the J end lost 8 bases, and 17 bases lay between the germline ends. The CDR3 loop is CASSDEASWDSPLHF. As DNA, the CDR3 is TGTGCCAGCAGCGACGAGGCCTCATGGGATTCACCCCTCCACTTT.